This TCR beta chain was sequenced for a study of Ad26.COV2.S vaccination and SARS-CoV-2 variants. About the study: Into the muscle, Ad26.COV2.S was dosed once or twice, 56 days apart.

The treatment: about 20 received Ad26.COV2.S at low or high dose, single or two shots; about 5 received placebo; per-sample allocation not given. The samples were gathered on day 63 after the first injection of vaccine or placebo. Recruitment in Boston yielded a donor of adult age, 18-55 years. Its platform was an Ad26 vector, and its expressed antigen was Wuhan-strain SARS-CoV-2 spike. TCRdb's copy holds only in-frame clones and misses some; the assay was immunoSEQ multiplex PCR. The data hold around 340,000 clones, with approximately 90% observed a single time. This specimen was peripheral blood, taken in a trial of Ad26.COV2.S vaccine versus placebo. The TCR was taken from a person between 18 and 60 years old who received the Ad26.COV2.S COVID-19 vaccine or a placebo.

The CDR3 reads CASSDPGFNYGYTF. CDR3 in DNA: TGTGCCAGCAGTGATCCGGGGTTCAACTATGGCTACACCTTC. The V gene is TRBV6-1, the J gene TRBJ1-2; D not certain. V gave up 3 bases and J gave up 2 bases, with 10 bases separating them. The CDR3 runs 14 residues. Germline assignment: CDR1 MNHNS and CDR2 SASEGT.